This is a list of T cell receptor beta chains from one sample in a study of blood T cell repertoires in COVID-19. Produced via immunoSEQ multiplex PCR; TCRdb's table is partial and in-frame only. The data contain tens of thousands of clones, around 88% of them singletons. The sample taken for sequencing was peripheral blood. All receptors come from a woman of 80 years or more with active or convalescent COVID-19. Each CDR3 is given with its conserved first and last residue. D genes are given only for firm matches. Clone size appears in some rows only: once, few, many, or a class for an expanded clone.

J: TRBJ1-1; length: 16; size: -; V: TRBV27; D: -; DNA: TGTGCCAGCAGTTTCCGTAATACAGGGTCTAGGGGAAGAACTTTCTTT; CDR3: CASSFRNTGSRGRTFF
J: TRBJ1-6; length: 16; size: -; V: TRBV5-6; D: -; DNA: TGTGCCAGCAGCCGCAGGCGAAGCTCCTATAATTCACCCCTCCACTTT; CDR3: CASSRRRSSYNSPLHF
J: TRBJ2-2; length: 13; size: -; V: TRBV5-8; D: -; DNA: TGTGCCAGCAGCTCGGGGGTTACCGGGGAGCTGTTTTTT; CDR3: CASSSGVTGELFF
J: TRBJ2-7; length: 15; size: -; V: TRBV5-4; D: -; DNA: TGTGCCAGCAGGGGGGACATAGCCTTCTCCTACGAGCAGTACTTC; CDR3: CASRGDIAFSYEQYF
J: TRBJ1-1; length: 14; size: -; V: TRBV5-1; D: -; DNA: TGCGCCAGCAGCTTGCAGGGATCGAACACTGAAGCTTTCTTT; CDR3: CASSLQGSNTEAFF
J: TRBJ1-1; length: 15; size: -; V: TRBV6-5; D: -; DNA: TGTGCTAGCAGTTACGGTTCAGGGTTCTACACTGAAGCTTTCTTT; CDR3: CASSYGSGFYTEAFF
J: TRBJ1-2; length: 14; size: once; V: TRBV10-2; D: -; DNA: TGCGCCAGCAGTGATGGCCCCCGGGGCTATGGCTACACCTTC; CDR3: CASSDGPRGYGYTF
J: TRBJ1-1; length: 18; size: few; V: TRBV18; D: TRBD1; DNA: TGTGCCAGCTCACGAATACAAATCCTCAGGGGGCGTGACACTGAAGCTTTCTTT; CDR3: CASSRIQILRGRDTEAFF
J: TRBJ2-5; length: 16; size: -; V: TRBV4-3; D: TRBD1; DNA: TGCGCCAGCAGCTTCTCGGACAGGGTCGACCAAGAGACCCAGTACTTC; CDR3: CASSFSDRVDQETQYF
J: TRBJ2-7; length: 14; size: -; V: TRBV7-2; D: TRBD2; DNA: TGTGCCAGCAGCTTAGGAAGCGGGGGGGGCGAGCAGTACTTC; CDR3: CASSLGSGGGEQYF
J: TRBJ1-1; length: 14; size: -; V: TRBV6-5; D: TRBD1; DNA: TGTGCCAGCAGCCCCGGGACAGGGGTCACTGAAGCTTTCTTT; CDR3: CASSPGTGVTEAFF
J: TRBJ2-3; length: 14; size: -; V: TRBV5-1; D: -; DNA: TGCGCCAGCAGCCTGCGGGACAGCACAGATACGCAGTATTTT; CDR3: CASSLRDSTDTQYF
J: TRBJ1-5; length: 15; size: few; V: TRBV27; D: -; DNA: TGTGCCAGCAGTTTAAGGGGGGGCGCTTGGCAGCCCCAGCATTTT; CDR3: CASSLRGGAWQPQHF
J: TRBJ1-2; length: 14; size: -; V: TRBV5-1; D: TRBD1; DNA: TGCGCCAGCAGCGTGGGACAGGGAGTCTATGGCTACACCTTC; CDR3: CASSVGQGVYGYTF
J: TRBJ2-7; length: 15; size: -; V: TRBV5-4; D: TRBD1; DNA: TGTGCCAGCAGCCAAAAGCACAGGGGGACCTACGAGCAGTACTTC; CDR3: CASSQKHRGTYEQYF
J: TRBJ2-5; length: 12; size: -; V: TRBV12-3/TRBV12-4; D: -; DNA: TGTGCCAGCAGTCCAACTCAAGAGACCCAGTACTTC; CDR3: CASSPTQETQYF
J: TRBJ1-5; length: 14; size: -; V: TRBV4-1; D: -; DNA: TGCGCCAGCAGCCCATCAGACATCCATCAGCCCCAGCATTTT; CDR3: CASSPSDIHQPQHF
J: TRBJ2-7; length: 13; size: -; V: TRBV6-5; D: TRBD1; DNA: TGTGCCAGCACAAACAGGGGGAGCTACGAGCAGTACTTC; CDR3: CASTNRGSYEQYF
J: TRBJ2-5; length: 14; size: -; V: TRBV11-2; D: -; DNA: TGTGCCAGCAGCTTATTGACAGCTCAAGAGACCCAGTACTTC; CDR3: CASSLLTAQETQYF
J: TRBJ2-3; length: 16; size: -; V: TRBV5-8; D: TRBD1; DNA: TGTGCCAGCAGCTTGAAGAGGGGGCGGAGGACAGATACGCAGTATTTT; CDR3: CASSLKRGRRTDTQYF
J: TRBJ2-1; length: 16; size: -; V: TRBV7-8; D: TRBD2; DNA: TGTGCCAGCAGCTTAGGTTCCGGGACTAGCGAGACCCGGCGGTTCTTC; CDR3: CASSLGSGTSETRRFF
J: TRBJ2-7; length: 15; size: -; V: TRBV11-3; D: TRBD2; DNA: TGTGCCAGCAGCCGGACTAGCCCATACTCCTACGAGCAGTACTTC; CDR3: CASSRTSPYSYEQYF
J: TRBJ2-7; length: 12; size: -; V: TRBV9; D: -; DNA: TGTGCCAGCAGCGCAGGGGATTACGAGCAGTACTTC; CDR3: CASSAGDYEQYF
J: TRBJ2-1; length: 15; size: once; V: TRBV15; D: -; DNA: TGTGCCACCAGCAGGGCACGCTCCGTTTACAATGAGCAGTTCTTC; CDR3: CATSRARSVYNEQFF
J: TRBJ1-1; length: 14; size: -; V: TRBV7-2; D: -; DNA: TGTGCCAGCACCCCTTCAGGGCGAGGCACTGAAGCTTTCTTT; CDR3: CASTPSGRGTEAFF